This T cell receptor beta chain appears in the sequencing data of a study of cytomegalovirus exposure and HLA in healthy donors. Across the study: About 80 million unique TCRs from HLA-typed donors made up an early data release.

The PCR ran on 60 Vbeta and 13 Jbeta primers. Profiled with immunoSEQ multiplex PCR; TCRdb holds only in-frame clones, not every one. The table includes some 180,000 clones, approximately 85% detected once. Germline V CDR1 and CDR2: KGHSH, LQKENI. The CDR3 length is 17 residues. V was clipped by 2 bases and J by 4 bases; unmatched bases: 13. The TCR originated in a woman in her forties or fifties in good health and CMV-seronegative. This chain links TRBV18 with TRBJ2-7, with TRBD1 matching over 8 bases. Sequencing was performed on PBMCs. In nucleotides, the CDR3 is TGTGCCAGCTCACCAGGGGACTTTCGGACAGGGAGATACGAGCAGTACTTC. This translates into CASSPGDFRTGRYEQYF.